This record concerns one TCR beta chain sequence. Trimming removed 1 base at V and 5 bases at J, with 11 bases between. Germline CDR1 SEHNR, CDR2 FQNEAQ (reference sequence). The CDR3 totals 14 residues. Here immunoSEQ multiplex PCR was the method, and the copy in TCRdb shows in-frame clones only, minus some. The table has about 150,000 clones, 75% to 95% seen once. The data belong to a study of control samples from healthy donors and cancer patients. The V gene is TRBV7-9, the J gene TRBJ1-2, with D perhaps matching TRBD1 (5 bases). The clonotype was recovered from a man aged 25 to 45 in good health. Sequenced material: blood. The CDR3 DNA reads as TGTGCCAGCAGCTTAGGGGGGACGGCTTATGGCTACACCTTC. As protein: CASSLGGTAYGYTF. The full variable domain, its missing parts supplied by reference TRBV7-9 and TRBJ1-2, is DTGVSQNPRHKITKRGQNVTFRCDPISEHNRLYWYRQTLGQGPEFLTYFQNEAQLEKSRLLSDRFSAERPKGSFSTLEIQRTEQGDSAMYLCASSLGGTAYGYTFGSGTRLTVV.